This T cell receptor beta chain was captured by sequencing in a study of blood T cell repertoires in COVID-19. Study summary: Both acute and convalescent COVID-19 samples were obtained from the United States, Italy and Spain.

Enrolled through a virtual design, the participants were between about 18 and 100 years of age and came from 24 US areas. Here immunoSEQ multiplex PCR was the method, and the copy in TCRdb shows in-frame clones only, minus some. The sample lists approximately 250,000 clones, around four fifths occurring once. CDR1 and CDR2 from the germline V gene are SGHTA and FQGNSA. The CDR3 totals 15 residues. With 5 bases removed from V and 0 bases from J, the gap between germline ends came to 11 bases. V usage is TRBV7-2 and J usage is TRBJ1-5; D gene unclear. The sequence derives from a middle-aged man who had recovered from COVID-19. Sequences were obtained from PBMCs or T cells enriched from blood (not recorded which). CDR3 nucleotides: TGTGCCAGCAGCACACGGACTAATAGCAATCAGCCCCAGCATTTT. Translation gives CASSTRTNSNQPQHF.